This T cell receptor (beta chain) was retrieved from a study of OX40 agonist ivuxolimab in advanced cancers. As for the study in general: Patients with prior anti-PD-1, anti-PD-L1 or anti-CTLA-4 therapy were eligible; about 40% had some. Three dose-escalation patients had partial responses: one with hepatocellular carcinoma and two with cutaneous melanoma.

Generated by immunoSEQ multiplex PCR, the TCRdb table keeps only in-frame clones and is missing some. The data contain some 45,000 clones, about 79% of them singletons. The germline V and J ends were trimmed by 7 bases and 2 bases, with 19 bases remaining between them. Germline lookup yields CDR1 MNHEY and CDR2 SMNVEV (reference sequence). This CDR3 is 16 amino acids long. Sequenced material: CD4+ or CD8+ T cells sorted from blood, taken in a trial of the OX40 agonist ivuxolimab. The chain has TRBV27 and TRBJ2-3; D tentatively reads TRBD1 or TRBD2 (5 bases each). The clonotype comes from an adult with an advanced solid tumor such as melanoma, head and neck, liver or kidney cancer. CDR3 amino acids: CASMVVGRGDTDTQYF. The CDR3 coding sequence is TGTGCCAGCATGGTGGTCGGTAGGGGAGACACAGATACGCAGTATTTT.